This passage covers 11 T cell receptor beta chains from one sample sequenced in a study of T cell responses to AZD1222 COVID-19 vaccine. The repertoire was sequenced with immunoSEQ multiplex PCR; TCRdb's copy has only in-frame clones and lacks some. Here the sample spans approximately 100,000 clones, 85% to 90% being singletons. The source material was peripheral blood, sampled on day 0 of AZD1222 vaccination. The receptors shown here come from an adult in good health.

This rearrangement joins TRBV19 to TRBJ1-1; D uncertain. CDR3 size: 13 residues. The germline CDR1 and CDR2 sequences are LNHDA and SQIVND (reference sequence). Trimming took 6 bases from V and 1 from J, leaving 9 bases between them. For the CDR3, the DNA is TGTGCCAGTAGGGGTCGCGGGAACACTGAAGCTTTCTTT. Translated, it gives CASRGRGNTEAFF.

The chain uses TRBV18 and TRBJ1-1; 8 bases are a match to TRBD1. The CDR3 sequence is 14 residues long. CDR1 and CDR2 from the germline V gene are KGHSH and LQKENI. J gave up 1 base and V 3 bases, and 1 base lay outside the gene matches. The CDR3 protein is CASSPDRANTEAFF. The CDR3 DNA sequence: TGTGCCAGCTCACCGGACAGGGCGAACACTGAAGCTTTCTTT. Based on the CDR3 plus reference TRBV18 and TRBJ1-1, the full variable domain is NAGVMQNPRHLVRRRGQEARLRCSPMKGHSHVYWYRQLPEEGLKFMVYLQKENIIDESGMPKERFSAEFPKEGPSILRIQQVVRGDSAAYFCASSPDRANTEAFFGQGTRLTVV.

The chain combines TRBV5-6 with TRBJ2-1; D might be TRBD1 (6 bases). The length of the CDR3 is 15 residues. Germline V gene sequence: CDR1 SGHDT, CDR2 YYEEEE. V was cut by 2 bases and J by 6 bases, with 15 bases left in between. In DNA, the CDR3 is TGTGCCAGCAGCTTAGGGGGTTTAACATTCAATGAGCAGTTCTTC. Its translation: CASSLGGLTFNEQFF.

This sequence joins TRBV7-9 and TRBJ1-2; TRBD1 aligns across 9 bases. The V gene's germline CDR1 is SEHNR and CDR2 FQNEAQ (reference sequence). Trimming at V came to 3 bases and at J to 13 bases, leaving 6 bases not matched to a gene. This CDR3 spans 12 amino acids. CDR3 protein: CASSFTGGHLTF. The CDR3 DNA is TGTGCCAGCAGCTTTACAGGGGGCCATCTCACCTTC. Filled out from reference TRBV7-9 and TRBJ1-2, the complete variable domain reads DTGVSQNPRHKITKRGQNVTFRCDPISEHNRLYWYRQTLGQGPEFLTYFQNEAQLEKSRLLSDRFSAERPKGSFSTLEIQRTEQGDSAMYLCASSFTGGHLTFGSGTRLTVV.

CDR3 sequence (DNA): TGTGCCAGCGCCGAGGGCTGGGGGACCGCCTACAATGAGCAGTTCTTC. Amino acid sequence: CASAEGWGTAYNEQFF. The chain has TRBV2 and TRBJ2-1; tentatively, D is TRBD1 or TRBD2 (5 bases each). Trimming pared 8 bases from V and 2 bases from J, leaving 19 bases between. The CDR3 runs to 16 residues. Germline-derived CDR1 and CDR2 are SNHLY and FYNNEI.

This chain uses TRBV4-3 with TRBJ1-1; D call uncertain. The CDR3 has 15 residues. V was shortened by 5 bases and J by 0 bases, with 13 bases between the two germline ends. Germline V gives CDR1 LGHNA, CDR2 YSLEER. The CDR3 reads CASSSWTGMNTEAFF. DNA for the CDR3: TGCGCCAGCAGCTCCTGGACCGGCATGAACACTGAAGCTTTCTTT.

V is TRBV7-8 and J is TRBJ2-1; D is unresolved. From germline, CDR1 is SGHVS and CDR2 FQNEAQ. The CDR3 is 13 amino acids. V was shortened by 1 base and J by 8 bases, with 9 bases between the two germline ends. The CDR3 sequence is CASSLVLTYEQFF. The CDR3 DNA sequence: TGTGCCAGCAGCTTAGTTCTAACCTATGAGCAGTTCTTC.

The chain is built from TRBV18 and TRBJ1-5; D remains unclear. V lost 0 bases to trimming and J lost 2 bases, with 14 bases between them. There are 17 residues in the CDR3. Per germline, CDR1 KGHSH and CDR2 LQKENI. CDR3 sequence: CASSPPGGDGGNQPQHF. The DNA for the CDR3 is TGTGCCAGCTCACCACCCGGCGGAGATGGGGGCAATCAGCCCCAGCATTTT.

This rearrangement joins TRBV2 to TRBJ1-1; the D is unclear. Germline V gives CDR1 SNHLY, CDR2 FYNNEI. The CDR3 loop spans 14 amino acids. Deletions cut 3 bases from V and 2 bases from J, with 10 bases between. The CDR3 reads CASSEGRRNTEAFF. The CDR3 nucleotides read TGTGCCAGCAGTGAGGGCCGACGAAACACTGAAGCTTTCTTT.

This sequence joins TRBV3-1 (or the pseudogene TRBV3-2) and TRBJ2-7; 8 bases map to TRBD2. V gave up 5 bases and J gave up 2 bases; unmatched junction bases: 2. The CDR3 has 13 amino acids. Germline lookup yields CDR1 LGHDT and CDR2 YNNKEL (reference sequence). CDR3 loop: CASSISGAYEQYF. CDR3 bases: TGTGCCAGCAGCATTAGCGGGGCCTACGAGCAGTACTTC.

This clone appeared once. The chain links TRBV4-3 to TRBJ2-5; D is unclear. Per germline, CDR1 LGHNA and CDR2 YSLEER. The germline V and J ends were trimmed by 0 bases and 9 bases, with 11 bases remaining between them. CDR3 length: 13 residues. CDR3 bases: TGCGCCAGCAGCCAAGAAAATAGCCTACCCCAGTACTTC. Residues: CASSQENSLPQYF.